The T cell receptor (beta chain) described here comes from a study of OX40 agonist ivuxolimab in advanced cancers. Only in-frame clones appear in the TCRdb table, and some are missing; sequencing was by immunoSEQ multiplex PCR. Of 45,000 to 50,000 clones detected, approximately 90% appear once; the ten largest clones hold 5% to 7%. In the case of this clone: The target antigen is unknown.

Germline-derived CDR1 and CDR2 are MNHNY and SVGAGI (reference sequence). V lost 5 bases, J lost 5 bases, and 9 bases stayed unmatched. The CDR3 length is 14 residues. Whole-study findings and limits: Certain nonresponders additionally had low normalized T-cell clonal expansion.

The chain employs TRBV6-6 and TRBJ2-7; 7 nucleotides match TRBD1. Source: CD4+ or CD8+ T cells sorted from blood, taken in a trial of the OX40 agonist ivuxolimab. The sequence was collected from an adult with an advanced solid tumor such as melanoma, head and neck, liver or kidney cancer. CDR3 sequence: CASSNRTGLNEQYF. CDR3 in DNA: TGTGCCAGCAGTAACCGGACAGGATTGAACGAGCAGTACTTC.